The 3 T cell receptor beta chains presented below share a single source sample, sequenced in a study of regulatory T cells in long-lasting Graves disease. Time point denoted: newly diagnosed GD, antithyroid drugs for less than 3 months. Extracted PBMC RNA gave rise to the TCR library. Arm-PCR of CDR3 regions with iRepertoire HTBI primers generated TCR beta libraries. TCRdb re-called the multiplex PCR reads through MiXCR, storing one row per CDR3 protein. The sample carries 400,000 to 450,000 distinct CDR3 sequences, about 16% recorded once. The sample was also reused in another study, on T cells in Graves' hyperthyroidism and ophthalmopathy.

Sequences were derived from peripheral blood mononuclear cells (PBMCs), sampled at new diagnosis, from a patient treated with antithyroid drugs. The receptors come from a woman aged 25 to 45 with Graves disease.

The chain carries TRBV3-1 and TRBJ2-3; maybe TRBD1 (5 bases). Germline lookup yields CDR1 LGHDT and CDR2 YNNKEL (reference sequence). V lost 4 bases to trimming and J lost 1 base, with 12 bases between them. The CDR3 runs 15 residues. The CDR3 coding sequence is TGTGCCAGCAGCCTAATGGAGACAGGCACAGATACGCAGTATTTT. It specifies CASSLMETGTDTQYF.

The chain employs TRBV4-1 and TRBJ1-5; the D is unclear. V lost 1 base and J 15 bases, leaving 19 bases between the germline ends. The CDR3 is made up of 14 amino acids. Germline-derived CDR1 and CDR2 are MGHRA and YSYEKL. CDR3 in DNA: TGCGCCAGCAGCCAAGTTTTTAGGGCGCACGACCGGCATTTT. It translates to CASSQVFRAHDRHF.

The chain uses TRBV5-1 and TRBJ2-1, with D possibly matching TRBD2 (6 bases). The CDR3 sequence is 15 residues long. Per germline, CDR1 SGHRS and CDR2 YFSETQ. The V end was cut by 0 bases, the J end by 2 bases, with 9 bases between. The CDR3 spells CASSLVGSAYNEQFF. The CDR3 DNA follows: TGCGCCAGCAGCTTGGTCGGGAGCGCCTACAATGAGCAGTTCTTC.